This T cell receptor beta chain comes out of a study of T cell clonality in common variable immunodeficiency. About this clone itself: What it binds is not known. Coverage ceases 3 residues before the CDR3 finishes, and the germline J gene fills in the end.

The germline V gene has CDR1 SGHNT and CDR2 YENEEA. Trimming removed 6 bases from V and 3 bases from J; junction bases left unmatched: 7. The CDR3 spans 14 residues. CVID and control samples used equivalent genomic DNA input. Sequencing was performed with immunoSEQ multiplex PCR; in TCRdb, only in-frame clones are kept and a portion is missing. The table records 45,000 to 55,000 clones without singletons, the ten largest covering approximately 5.4%. Study findings and constraints: Compared with controls, CVID subjects had fewer shared TCRbeta clones. In common variable immunodeficiency, TCR beta chains reportedly carried fewer deletions and N-nucleotide insertions. Compared with healthy controls, CVID subjects showed increased TCRbeta clonality, mostly in about a third.

The V and J genes are TRBV11-3 and TRBJ2-5; TRBD1 aligns across 7 bases. The TCR sequence derives from a person aged 18 to 75 in good health. The sequenced sample consisted of peripheral blood mononuclear cells. CDR3 sequence: CASSSHDREETQYF. CDR3 DNA (partial): TGTGCCAGCAGTTCACACGACAGGGAAGAGACC.